A selection of T cell receptor beta chains follows, all from one sample in a study of OX40 agonist ivuxolimab in advanced cancers. Here immunoSEQ multiplex PCR was the method, and the copy in TCRdb shows in-frame clones only, minus some. The sample records some 94,000 clones, 90% to 95% being singletons. Sample: CD4+ or CD8+ T cells sorted from blood, taken in a trial of the OX40 agonist ivuxolimab. These receptors were taken from an adult with an advanced solid tumor such as melanoma, head and neck, liver or kidney cancer. The CDR3 runs from the conserved cysteine through the conserved F or W. The order of the fields is D gene, V gene, J gene, clone size, CDR3 protein. D genes are given only for firm matches. Size is stated for part of the rows, as once, few or many counts, or as a class when the clone is expanded.

TRBD2,TRBV11-3,TRBJ2-4,NA,CASSLEAGGSTKNIQYF
TRBD2,TRBV6-4,TRBJ2-1,NA,CASSDRGGAVYNEQFF
NA,TRBV15,TRBJ1-1,NA,CATSAKSVLNTEAFF
NA,TRBV29-1,TRBJ2-7,NA,CSVGTGDTSMF
TRBD2,TRBV5-1,TRBJ2-3,NA,CASSQTGTSGSTDTQYF
NA,TRBV10-2,TRBJ1-1,NA,CASSEKRVGPEAFF
NA,TRBV5-1,TRBJ2-1,NA,CASSLDYNEQFF
NA,TRBV10-3,TRBJ1-6,NA,CAVSESGGEDSPLHF
NA,TRBV11-3,TRBJ2-7,NA,CASSLAASTYF
NA,TRBV21-1,TRBJ2-4,once,CASSKVGTGAKNIQYF
NA,TRBV19,TRBJ1-3,NA,CASSIDIAYEGPGNTIYF
NA,TRBV20-1,TRBJ1-1,NA,CSARANTEAFF
TRBD1,TRBV5-5,TRBJ1-2,NA,CASAVADRGQYGYTF
NA,TRBV30,TRBJ2-2,NA,CAWSARNTGELFF
TRBD2,TRBV10-3,TRBJ2-5,NA,CAISPSGRAQETQYF
TRBD2,TRBV28,TRBJ2-2,NA,CASLAGGPGELFF
NA,TRBV9,TRBJ1-4,NA,CASSVDGQGNEKLFF
TRBD1,TRBV27,TRBJ1-1,NA,CASSKYTPGQIQRDTEAFF
NA,TRBV2,TRBJ1-4,few,CASNNNEKLFF
TRBD2,TRBV11-2,TRBJ2-2,once,CASSLGTTWTSGDTGELFF
NA,TRBV9,TRBJ1-2,few,CASTKDRTNYGYTF
NA,TRBV11-3,TRBJ2-1,NA,CASSLGGGETYNEQFF
NA,TRBV21-1,TRBJ2-3,NA,CASMDGLRTDTQYF
TRBD1,TRBV6-6,TRBJ1-1,NA,CASTNTGGNTEAFF
NA,TRBV4-1,TRBJ2-1,NA,CASSRPGRANEQFF
NA,TRBV19,TRBJ2-7,once,CASSRYRDINSYEQYF
NA,TRBV7-2,TRBJ1-2,NA,CASSHATDGIEGYTF
TRBD2,TRBV4-2,TRBJ2-7,NA,CASSQALAGSYEQYF
NA,TRBV9,TRBJ1-1,once,CASSVAGGIGDTEAFF
TRBD2,TRBV7-3,TRBJ2-1,NA,CASSQTSGSYNEQFF
NA,TRBV9,TRBJ2-7,few,CASSVGVRERKQYF
TRBD2,TRBV2,TRBJ2-2,NA,CASRTSGRNTGELFF
TRBD2,TRBV10-3,TRBJ2-7,once,CAISGGSERYEQYF
TRBD2,TRBV5-4,TRBJ2-3,NA,CASSLEGTTSDTQYF